This T cell receptor beta chain is drawn from a study of cytomegalovirus exposure and HLA in healthy donors. A multiplex PCR was run with 60 Vbeta primers and 13 Jbeta primers. Profiling relied on immunoSEQ multiplex PCR, and the TCRdb table lists in-frame clones only, not all of them. The table records roughly 130,000 clones, about 63% of them present only once. Germline V lookup: CDR1 MDHEN, CDR2 SYDVKM. This CDR3 has 15 amino acids. V was shortened by 4 bases and J by 1 base, with 14 bases between the two germline ends. The study, taken as a whole, reports: The only immune exposure information that was available was CMV serostatus. Later analysis showed TCR association rates varying by HLA locus, highest for DRB1 and lowest for HLA-C. The number of N-insertions in an Asian-associated ancestry cluster was reportedly below the 666-donor mean in a later analysis.

About this clone itself: Its matching antigen is unknown.

This clonotype was sampled from a man between 25 and 39 years old in good health and CMV-seropositive. Sequenced material: PBMCs. The chain carries TRBV28 and TRBJ2-7; D unresolved. The CDR3, as DNA: TGTGCCAGCAGTTGGGCAGGCTCTCCGTCCTACGAGCAGTACTTC. Its translation: CASSWAGSPSYEQYF.